Listed below are T cell receptor beta chains from one sample, sequenced in a study of blood T cell repertoires in COVID-19. Sequencing was performed with immunoSEQ multiplex PCR; in TCRdb, only in-frame clones are kept and a portion is missing. Of more than 150,000 clones detected, around 90% appear once; the ten largest clones hold around 7%. The material sequenced was peripheral blood. The source of these receptors is a middle-aged man with acute or convalescent COVID-19. Each CDR3 is given without its conserved first and last residue.

CDR3aa: ATSRVLTGGYGYT
j_gene: TRBJ1-2
v_gene: TRBV15

CDR3aa: ASSKGEDSYEQY
j_gene: TRBJ2-7
v_gene: TRBV21-1

CDR3aa: ASSLGGTGYGYT
j_gene: TRBJ1-2
v_gene: TRBV7-2

CDR3aa: ATSSNREDEQY
j_gene: TRBJ2-7
v_gene: TRBV24-1

CDR3aa: ASSPALLAGGLGGELF
j_gene: TRBJ2-2
v_gene: TRBV4-2

CDR3aa: ASSQRGTEAF
j_gene: TRBJ1-1
v_gene: TRBV3-1/TRBV3-2

CDR3aa: ASSYSGAPPGELF
j_gene: TRBJ2-2
v_gene: TRBV6-2/TRBV6-3

CDR3aa: ASSSRETQY
j_gene: TRBJ2-5
v_gene: TRBV27

CDR3aa: ASSPGQGSTGELF
j_gene: TRBJ2-2
v_gene: TRBV11-1

CDR3aa: ASSRGQGTGELF
j_gene: TRBJ2-2
v_gene: TRBV7-9

CDR3aa: ASSGTGGYGYT
j_gene: TRBJ1-2
v_gene: TRBV9

CDR3aa: ASSQPKTRTRVYEQY
j_gene: TRBJ2-7
v_gene: TRBV23-1

CDR3aa: ASSMQAGGKQY
j_gene: TRBJ2-7
v_gene: TRBV12-3/TRBV12-4

CDR3aa: ASSSRQGLAKNIQY
j_gene: TRBJ2-4
v_gene: TRBV5-4

CDR3aa: ASSWRGLNYEQY
j_gene: TRBJ2-7
v_gene: TRBV27

CDR3aa: ATSSGLNNEKLF
j_gene: TRBJ1-4
v_gene: TRBV15

CDR3aa: ASSPPPFETQY
j_gene: TRBJ2-5
v_gene: TRBV18

CDR3aa: ASSLFSGYEQF
j_gene: TRBJ2-1
v_gene: TRBV11-2

CDR3aa: AWYGGGLGEQF
j_gene: TRBJ2-1
v_gene: TRBV30

CDR3aa: ASSRDRQGAGELF
j_gene: TRBJ2-2
v_gene: TRBV5-1

CDR3aa: AWDSGTGFFQGNQPQH
j_gene: TRBJ1-5
v_gene: TRBV30

CDR3aa: ASSSNTGELF
j_gene: TRBJ2-2
v_gene: TRBV5-4

CDR3aa: ASSEGGNSPLH
j_gene: TRBJ1-6
v_gene: TRBV10-2

CDR3aa: ASSLSLGISGNTIY
j_gene: TRBJ1-3
v_gene: TRBV4-1

CDR3aa: ASVRDSQSSEQF
j_gene: TRBJ2-1
v_gene: TRBV5-1

CDR3aa: ASTRQGWNTIY
j_gene: TRBJ1-3
v_gene: TRBV25-1

CDR3aa: ASSPQGQPNTGELF
j_gene: TRBJ2-2
v_gene: TRBV5-1

CDR3aa: ASSIQGTEAF
j_gene: TRBJ1-1
v_gene: TRBV7-8

CDR3aa: ASSPAGDSNQPQH
j_gene: TRBJ1-5
v_gene: TRBV18

CDR3aa: ASSYLRTGGGEQY
j_gene: TRBJ2-7
v_gene: TRBV6-2/TRBV6-3

CDR3aa: ASSLVRGEETQY
j_gene: TRBJ2-5
v_gene: TRBV5-1

CDR3aa: ASSSPGGAKDIQY
j_gene: TRBJ2-4
v_gene: TRBV6-5

CDR3aa: ASSPGRETEAF
j_gene: TRBJ1-1
v_gene: TRBV6-6

CDR3aa: AISPSRTGRNMNTEAF
j_gene: TRBJ1-1
v_gene: TRBV10-3

CDR3aa: ASITGLPYNEQF
j_gene: TRBJ2-1
v_gene: TRBV6-4

CDR3aa: ASSPKNTGELF
j_gene: TRBJ2-2
v_gene: TRBV12-3/TRBV12-4

CDR3aa: ASSSQGVGNQPQH
j_gene: TRBJ1-5
v_gene: TRBV11-2

CDR3aa: ASSIGGGQGQY
j_gene: TRBJ2-7
v_gene: TRBV19

CDR3aa: ASGRQGGEAF
j_gene: TRBJ1-1
v_gene: TRBV2

CDR3aa: ASSFRGSGTTDTQY
j_gene: TRBJ2-3
v_gene: TRBV5-1

CDR3aa: ASSGQGSPEQY
j_gene: TRBJ2-7
v_gene: TRBV2

CDR3aa: ASSYDRADYGYT
j_gene: TRBJ1-2
v_gene: TRBV5-4

CDR3aa: ASSRGQVGNEQF
j_gene: TRBJ2-1
v_gene: TRBV19

CDR3aa: ASSLSPRGRIYEQY
j_gene: TRBJ2-7
v_gene: TRBV27

CDR3aa: ASSLGGWYTTVEQY
j_gene: TRBJ2-7
v_gene: TRBV11-2

CDR3aa: ASSLLSRGSRPNNEQF
j_gene: TRBJ2-1
v_gene: TRBV27

CDR3aa: ASSRGAATYEQY
j_gene: TRBJ2-7
v_gene: TRBV18

CDR3aa: ASSLTGEETQY
j_gene: TRBJ2-5
v_gene: TRBV5-1

CDR3aa: ASSSLAGRRNEQF
j_gene: TRBJ2-1
v_gene: TRBV6-5

CDR3aa: ASSLVVSGGFNTGELF
j_gene: TRBJ2-2
v_gene: TRBV7-8

CDR3aa: ASSLRQGPLGYT
j_gene: TRBJ1-2
v_gene: TRBV7-2

CDR3aa: ASSVTGLYGYT
j_gene: TRBJ1-2
v_gene: TRBV9